Following are 16 T cell receptor beta chains from one sample sequenced in a study of T cells in Graves' hyperthyroidism and ophthalmopathy. The CDR3 regions of TCR beta were amplified from RNA transcripts. The study used the HTBI primer set for a first-round RT-PCR of the TCR CDR3. One entry per CDR3 protein, called by TCRdb with MiXCR from the multiplex PCR reads. The sample carries almost 600,000 distinct CDR3 sequences, 46% recorded once. The sequencing input was peripheral blood or thyroid tissue (not recorded which). The receptors here all came from a woman younger than 35 with Graves' hyperthyroidism.

To note about this clonotype: This is likely a read error, given that the CDR3 carries no conserved phenylalanine or tryptophan at its end. The V gene is TRBV5-1, the J gene TRBJ1-5; no firm D call. CDR1 and CDR2 (germline): SGHRS, YFSETQ. This CDR3 comprises 13 residues. Trimming removed 3 bases from V and 0 bases from J, with 4 bases in between. The CDR3: CASSSGSNQPQHS. The CDR3 nucleotides are TGCGCCAGCAGCTCGGGTAGCAATCAGCCCCAGCATTCT.

This clonotype was counted ten times or more. This chain uses TRBV4-1 with TRBJ1-1; no clear D gene. Germline V gene sequence: CDR1 MGHRA, CDR2 YSYEKL. This CDR3 has 15 amino acids. V was trimmed by 1 base and J by 2 bases, leaving 11 bases between them. The CDR3 DNA is TGCGCCAGCAGCCAAGGCAACGGATTAAACACTGAAGCTTTCTTT. Its protein product is CASSQGNGLNTEAFF.

The chain recombines TRBV20-1 with TRBJ1-5; perhaps TRBD1 as D (6 bases). Looked up from germline, CDR1 is DFQATT and CDR2 is SNEGSKA (reference sequence). The V end was cut by 8 bases, the J end by 6 bases, with 17 bases between. This CDR3 comprises 13 residues. Here the CDR3 reads CSPPGGLGQPQHF. The CDR3 nucleotides read TGCAGTCCCCCGGGGGGGCTTGGTCAGCCCCAGCATTTT.

This clonotype was seen ten or more times. V gene TRBV20-1 combines with J gene TRBJ1-1; D unclear. Between the trimmed V and J ends, which lost 3 bases and 0 bases, there was a span of 11 bases. Germline CDR1 is DFQATT and CDR2 is SNEGSKA (reference sequence). The CDR3 runs 14 residues. In DNA, the CDR3 is TGCAGTGCTAGCAACAGCGCATTGAACACTGAAGCTTTCTTT. Its protein product is CSASNSALNTEAFF.

Details on this clonotype: One end of the junction does not line up with germline, which may come from a read error. The chain uses TRBV15 and TRBJ1-1, with TRBD1 identical over 10 bases. Germline CDR1 reads LNHNV; CDR2 reads YYDKDF (reference sequence). The CDR3 sequence is 16 residues long. CDR3 amino acids: CATRAQPGQGNPEAFF. The CDR3 DNA reads as TGTGCCACCAGGGCACAGCCGGGACAGGGGAACCCTGAAGCTTTCTTT.

V usage is TRBV20-1 and J usage is TRBJ2-7, with TRBD2 as a possible D gene (6 bases). The DNA end favors TRBJ2-5, so the J call may be wrong. This CDR3 has 12 amino acids. The germline V gene encodes CDR1 DFQATT and CDR2 SNEGSKA (reference sequence). Here the CDR3 reads CSARFRRGTQYF. CDR3 sequence (DNA): TGCAGTGCTAGATTCAGGAGGGGGACCCAGTACTTC.

The chain employs TRBV29-1 and TRBJ1-5; perhaps TRBD1 as D (6 bases). Germline V CDR1 and CDR2: SQVTM, ANQGSEA. This CDR3 has 10 amino acids. Trimming pared 7 bases from V and 6 bases from J, leaving 7 bases between. As DNA, the CDR3 is TGCAGCGGACAGGCTCAGCCCCAGCATTTT. It specifies CSGQAQPQHF.

This chain connects TRBV7-9 to TRBJ1-2, with TRBD1 matching 7 bases. Per the germline V gene, CDR1 is SEHNR and CDR2 is FQNEAQ (reference sequence). This CDR3 spans 14 amino acids. J gave up 3 bases and V 7 bases, and 8 bases lay outside the gene matches. The DNA of the CDR3 is TGTGCCAGCACTAGACAGGGAACGGACTATGGCTACACCTTC. This encodes CASTRQGTDYGYTF.

This clonotype was detected a few times. The J gene is TRBJ2-1, the V gene TRBV7-3, with TRBD2 matching 12 bases. The germline V gene encodes CDR1 SGHTA and CDR2 FQGTGA. Trimming removed 4 bases from V and 7 bases from J; junction bases left unmatched: 5. The CDR3 runs 15 residues. The CDR3 spells CASSSSSGRGNEQFF. CDR3 DNA: TGTGCCAGCAGCTCGTCTAGCGGGAGGGGGAATGAGCAGTTCTTC.

This chain joins TRBV3-1 and TRBJ1-5, with D possibly matching TRBD1 (6 bases). The CDR3 sequence is 14 residues long. Per germline, CDR1 LGHDT and CDR2 YNNKEL (reference sequence). V lost 10 bases and J lost 9, with 22 bases in between. The CDR3 DNA is TGTGCCACCATGACTAGCGGGGACAAGGGGCCCCAGCATTTT. Protein: CATMTSGDKGPQHF.

This clonotype showed up many times. The V call is TRBV10-3, the J call TRBJ2-7; TRBD2 agrees at 11 bases. This CDR3 region has 16 residues. Germline loops: CDR1 ENHRY, CDR2 SYGVKD. Unmatched junction bases numbered 7, after V lost 3 bases and J lost 3 bases. The CDR3 coding sequence is TGTGCCATCAGTGATCCCACTAGCGGGAGTGACTACGAGCAGTACTTC. Translation gives CAISDPTSGSDYEQYF.

This clonotype showed up just a few times. This sequence joins TRBV30 and TRBJ2-7; TRBD2 is a possible D gene (5 bases). This CDR3 comprises 14 residues. V was shortened by 2 bases and J by 0 bases, with 11 bases between the two germline ends. The germline V gene has CDR1 GTSNPN and CDR2 SVGIG (reference sequence). The CDR3 DNA reads TGTGCCTGGAGTTCCCCGGGGTTCTCCTACGAGCAGTACTTC. It codes for CAWSSPGFSYEQYF.

This clonotype has at least ten counts. The chain is built from TRBV5-6 and TRBJ1-1; D call uncertain. Trimming took 3 bases from V and 3 from J, leaving 9 bases between them. This CDR3 comprises 13 residues. Per germline, CDR1 SGHDT and CDR2 YYEEEE. CDR3 residues: CASSSRVDTEAFF. The CDR3 DNA follows: TGTGCCAGCAGCTCAAGGGTAGACACTGAAGCTTTCTTT. Complete variable domain (other parts from reference TRBV5-6 and TRBJ1-1): DAGVTQSPTHLIKTRGQQVTLRCSPKSGHDTVSWYQQALGQGPQFIFQYYEEEERQRGNFPDRFSGHQFPNYSSELNVNALLLGDSALYLCASSSRVDTEAFFGQGTRLTVV.

The V and J genes are TRBV7-3 and TRBJ2-2; 7 bases agree with TRBD2. V was pared by 4 bases and J by 7 bases, with 9 bases of the junction left unmatched. The CDR3 runs to 15 residues. Germline V lookup: CDR1 SGHTA, CDR2 FQGTGA. The CDR3 nucleotides are TGTGCCAGCAGCTCCGGACTAGTCGGGGTCGGGGAGCTGTTTTTT. As protein: CASSSGLVGVGELFF.

In its sample, this clonotype was seen many times. The V gene is TRBV19, the J gene TRBJ1-1; TRBD1 might be the D (5 bases). Germline CDR1 and CDR2: LNHDA and SQIVND (reference sequence). V was clipped by 4 bases and J by 1 base, with 13 bases between them. This CDR3 is 15 amino acids long. The CDR3 DNA follows: TGTGCCAGTAGTACCCCGACAGATCCGAACACTGAAGCTTTCTTT. Protein: CASSTPTDPNTEAFF.

In this sample, this clonotype turned up many times. The rearrangement links TRBV12-3 or TRBV12-4 to TRBJ1-4; the match to TRBD1 covers 8 bases. The CDR3 totals 15 residues. V trimming: 6 bases; J trimming: 7 bases; junction bases outside the gene matches: 10. CDR3 sequence (DNA): TGTGCCAGCAGCCCAGACAGGGGCCAAGCTGAAAAACTGTTTTTT. Its protein product is CASSPDRGQAEKLFF.